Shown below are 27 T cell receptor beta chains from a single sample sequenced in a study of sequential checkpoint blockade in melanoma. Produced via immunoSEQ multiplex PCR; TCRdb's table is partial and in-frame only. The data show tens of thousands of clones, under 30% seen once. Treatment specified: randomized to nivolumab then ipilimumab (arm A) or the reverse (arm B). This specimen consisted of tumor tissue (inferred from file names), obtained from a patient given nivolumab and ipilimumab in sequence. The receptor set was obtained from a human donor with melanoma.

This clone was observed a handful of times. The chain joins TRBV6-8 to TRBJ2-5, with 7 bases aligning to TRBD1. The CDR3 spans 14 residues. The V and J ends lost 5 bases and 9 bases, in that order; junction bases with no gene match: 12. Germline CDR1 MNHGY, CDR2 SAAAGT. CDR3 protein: CASSRSIPQGAQYF. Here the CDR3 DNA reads TGTGCCAGCAGTCGGTCGATACCTCAGGGGGCCCAGTACTTC.

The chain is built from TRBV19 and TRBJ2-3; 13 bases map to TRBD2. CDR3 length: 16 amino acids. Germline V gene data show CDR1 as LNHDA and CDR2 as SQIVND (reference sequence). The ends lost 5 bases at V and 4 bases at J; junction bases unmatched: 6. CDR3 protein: CASSSRTSGRADTQYF. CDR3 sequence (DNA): TGTGCCAGTAGTTCAAGGACTAGCGGGAGAGCAGATACGCAGTATTTT.

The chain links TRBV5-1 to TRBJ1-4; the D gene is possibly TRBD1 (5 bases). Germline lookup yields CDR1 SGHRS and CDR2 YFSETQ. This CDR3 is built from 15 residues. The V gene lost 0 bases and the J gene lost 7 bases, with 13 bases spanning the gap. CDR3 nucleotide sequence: TGCGCCAGCAGCTTGGCCCGCGGGGCGGGTGAAAAACTGTTTTTT. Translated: CASSLARGAGEKLFF.

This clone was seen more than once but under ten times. In DNA form, the CDR3 reads TGTGCCAGCAGCCAAGTCTGGGAGGTCAGAGACCAAGAGACCCAGTACTTC. Amino acids: CASSQVWEVRDQETQYF. The rearrangement links TRBV11-3 to TRBJ2-5; TRBD2 might be the D (6 bases). Germline assignment: CDR1 SGHNT and CDR2 YENEEA. The CDR3 has 17 residues. V shed 5 bases and J shed 0 bases, with 19 bases lying between them.

The CDR3 sequence: CASSVGAFGYTF. CDR3 in DNA: TGTGCCAGCAGCGTAGGTGCTTTCGGCTACACCTTC. This chain links TRBV9 with TRBJ1-2; D remains ambiguous. Germline values: CDR1 SGDLS, CDR2 YYNGEE. The CDR3 is made up of 12 amino acids. Trimming cost V 0 bases and J 8 bases, with 8 bases left between them.

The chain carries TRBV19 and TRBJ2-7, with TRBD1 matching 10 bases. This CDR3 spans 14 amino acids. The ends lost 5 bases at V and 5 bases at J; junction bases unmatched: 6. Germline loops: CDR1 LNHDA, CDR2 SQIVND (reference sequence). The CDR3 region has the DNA TGTGCCAGTAGTGCGGGACAGGGGATCCACGAGCAGTACTTC. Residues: CASSAGQGIHEQYF.

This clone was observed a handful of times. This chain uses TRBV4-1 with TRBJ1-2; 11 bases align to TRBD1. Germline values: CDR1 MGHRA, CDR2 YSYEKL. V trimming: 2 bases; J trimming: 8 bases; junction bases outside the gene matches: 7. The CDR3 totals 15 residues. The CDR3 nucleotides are TGCGCCAGCAGCCAATCCGGGACAGGGGGTCGCGGCTACACCTTC. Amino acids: CASSQSGTGGRGYTF.

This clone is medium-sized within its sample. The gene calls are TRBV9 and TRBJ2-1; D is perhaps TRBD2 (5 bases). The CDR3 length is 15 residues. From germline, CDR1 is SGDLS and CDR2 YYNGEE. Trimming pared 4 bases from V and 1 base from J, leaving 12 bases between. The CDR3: CASSLLERSYNEQFF. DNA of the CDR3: TGTGCCAGCAGCTTACTAGAAAGGTCCTACAATGAGCAGTTCTTC.

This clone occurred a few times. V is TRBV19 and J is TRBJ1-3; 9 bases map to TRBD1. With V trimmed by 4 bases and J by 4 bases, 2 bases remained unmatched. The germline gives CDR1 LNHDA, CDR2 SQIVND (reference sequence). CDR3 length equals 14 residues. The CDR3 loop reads CASSRTGDGNTIYF. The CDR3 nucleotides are TGTGCCAGTAGTAGGACAGGGGACGGAAACACCATATATTTT.

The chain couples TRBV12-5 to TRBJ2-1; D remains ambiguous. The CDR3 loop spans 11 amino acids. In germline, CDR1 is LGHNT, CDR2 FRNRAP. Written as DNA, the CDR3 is TGTGCCAGCACCCCGAGTTTTGAGCAGTTCTTC. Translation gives CASTPSFEQFF.

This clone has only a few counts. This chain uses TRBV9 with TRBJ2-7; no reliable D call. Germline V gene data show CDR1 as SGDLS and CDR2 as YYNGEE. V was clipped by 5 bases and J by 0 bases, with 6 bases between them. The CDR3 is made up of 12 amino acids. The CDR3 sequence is CASSGISYEQYF. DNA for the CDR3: TGTGCCAGCAGTGGCATCTCCTACGAGCAGTACTTC.

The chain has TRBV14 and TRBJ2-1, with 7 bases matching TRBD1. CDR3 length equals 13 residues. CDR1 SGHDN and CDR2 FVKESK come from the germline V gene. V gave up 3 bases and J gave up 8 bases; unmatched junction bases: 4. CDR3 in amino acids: CASSQNRGDEQFF. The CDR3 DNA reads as TGTGCCAGCAGCCAGAACAGGGGCGATGAGCAGTTCTTC. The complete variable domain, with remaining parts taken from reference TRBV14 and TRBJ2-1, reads EAGVTQFPSHSVIEKGQTVTLRCDPISGHDNLYWYRRVMGKEIKFLLHFVKESKQDESGMPNNRFLAERTGGTYSTLKVQPAELEDSGVYFCASSQNRGDEQFFGPGTRLTVL.

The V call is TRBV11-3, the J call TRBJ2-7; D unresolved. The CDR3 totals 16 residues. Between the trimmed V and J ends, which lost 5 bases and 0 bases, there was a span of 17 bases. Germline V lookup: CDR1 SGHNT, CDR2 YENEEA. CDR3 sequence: CASSPTARHTSYEQYF. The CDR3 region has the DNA TGTGCCAGCAGCCCCACGGCCCGCCACACCTCCTACGAGCAGTACTTC. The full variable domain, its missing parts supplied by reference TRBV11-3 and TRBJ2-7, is EAGVVQSPRYKIIEKKQPVAFWCNPISGHNTLYWYLQNLGQGPELLIRYENEEAVDDSQLPKDRFSAERLKGVDSTLKIQPAELGDSAVYLCASSPTARHTSYEQYFGPGTRLTVT.

The CDR3: CASSPDRGGAGANVLTF. CDR3 in DNA: TGTGCCAGCAGTCCCGACAGGGGAGGAGCTGGGGCCAACGTCCTGACTTTC. The V gene is TRBV25-1, the J gene TRBJ2-6; 8 nucleotides agree with TRBD1. Germline V CDR1 and CDR2: MGHDK, SYGVNS. Trimming took 5 bases from V and 2 from J; bases not matched to a gene: 8. The CDR3 runs to 17 residues.

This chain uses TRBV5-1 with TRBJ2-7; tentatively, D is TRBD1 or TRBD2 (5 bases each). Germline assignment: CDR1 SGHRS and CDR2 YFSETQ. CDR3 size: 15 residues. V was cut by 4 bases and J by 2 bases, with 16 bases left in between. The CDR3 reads CASSQGDGAPYEQYF. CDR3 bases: TGCGCCAGCAGCCAAGGGGACGGAGCTCCCTACGAGCAGTACTTC. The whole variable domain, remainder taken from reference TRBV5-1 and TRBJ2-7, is KAGVTQTPRYLIKTRGQQVTLSCSPISGHRSVSWYQQTPGQGLQFLFEYFSETQRNKGNFPGRFSGRQFSNSRSEMNVSTLELGDSALYLCASSQGDGAPYEQYFGPGTRLTVT.

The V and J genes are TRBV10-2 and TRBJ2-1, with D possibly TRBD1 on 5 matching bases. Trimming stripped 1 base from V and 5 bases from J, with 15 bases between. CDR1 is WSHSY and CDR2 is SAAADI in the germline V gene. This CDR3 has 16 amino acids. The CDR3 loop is CASSELPGKWHNEQFF. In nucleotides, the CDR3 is TGCGCCAGCAGTGAGTTACCAGGGAAGTGGCACAATGAGCAGTTCTTC.

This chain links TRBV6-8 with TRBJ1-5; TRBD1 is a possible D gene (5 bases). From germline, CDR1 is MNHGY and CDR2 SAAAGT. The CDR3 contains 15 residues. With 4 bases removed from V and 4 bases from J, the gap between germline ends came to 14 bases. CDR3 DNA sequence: TGTGCCAGCAGTTCTGACTTGGCAGGGAATCAGCCCCAGCATTTT. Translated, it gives CASSSDLAGNQPQHF.

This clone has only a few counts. The DNA of the CDR3 is TGTGCCAGCCGGGACTTTACAAACACCATATATTTT. It yields the protein CASRDFTNTIYF. The V gene is TRBV6-8, the J gene TRBJ1-3; a possible D gene is TRBD1 (5 bases). The CDR3 contains 12 residues. V lost 8 bases, J lost 6 bases, and 11 bases lay in between. From germline, CDR1 is MNHGY and CDR2 SAAAGT.

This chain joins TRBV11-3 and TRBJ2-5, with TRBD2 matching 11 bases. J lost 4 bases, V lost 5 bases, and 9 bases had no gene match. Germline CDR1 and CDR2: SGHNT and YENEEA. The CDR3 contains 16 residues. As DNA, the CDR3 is TGTGCCAGCAGCCTACGACTAGCGGGGCGCTTAGAGACCCAGTACTTC. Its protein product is CASSLRLAGRLETQYF.

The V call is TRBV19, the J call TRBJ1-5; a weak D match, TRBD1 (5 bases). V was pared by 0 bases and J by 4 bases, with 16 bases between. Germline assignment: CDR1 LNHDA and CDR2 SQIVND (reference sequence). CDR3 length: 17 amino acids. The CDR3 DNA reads TGTGCCAGTAGTATAGATCGGTTAGGGGACCATAATCAGCCCCAGCATTTT. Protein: CASSIDRLGDHNQPQHF.

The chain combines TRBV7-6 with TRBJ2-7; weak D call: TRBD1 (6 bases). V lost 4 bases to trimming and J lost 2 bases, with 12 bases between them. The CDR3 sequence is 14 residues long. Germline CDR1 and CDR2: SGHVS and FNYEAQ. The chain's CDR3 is CASSSRDTTYEQYF. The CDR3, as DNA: TGTGCCAGCAGCTCCCGGGACACCACCTACGAGCAGTACTTC.

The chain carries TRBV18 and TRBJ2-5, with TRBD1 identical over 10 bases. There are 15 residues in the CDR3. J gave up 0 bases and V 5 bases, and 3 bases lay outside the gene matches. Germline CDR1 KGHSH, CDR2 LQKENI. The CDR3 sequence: CASSTGQGNQETQYF. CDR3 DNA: TGTGCCAGCTCAACGGGACAGGGGAACCAAGAGACCCAGTACTTC.

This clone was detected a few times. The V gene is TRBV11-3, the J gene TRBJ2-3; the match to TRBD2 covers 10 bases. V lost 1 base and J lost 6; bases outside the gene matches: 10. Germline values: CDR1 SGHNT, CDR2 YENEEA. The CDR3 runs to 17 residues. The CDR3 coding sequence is TGTGCCAGCAGCTTAGTAGGTCTAGCGGGGGCGGGCGATACGCAGTATTTT. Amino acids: CASSLVGLAGAGDTQYF.

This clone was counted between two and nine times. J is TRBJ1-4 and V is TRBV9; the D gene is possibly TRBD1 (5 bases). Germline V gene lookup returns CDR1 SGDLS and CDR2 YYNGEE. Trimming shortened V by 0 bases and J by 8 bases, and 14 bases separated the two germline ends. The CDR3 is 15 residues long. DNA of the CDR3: TGTGCCAGCAGCGTAGCGGCGGGGGATGACGAAAAACTGTTTTTT. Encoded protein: CASSVAAGDDEKLFF.

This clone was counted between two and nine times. The CDR3: CASSAETISGANVLTF. The CDR3 nucleotides are TGTGCCAGCAGTGCAGAAACCATCTCTGGGGCCAACGTCCTGACTTTC. V and J are TRBV6-8 and TRBJ2-6, with D unclear. Trimming cost V 5 bases and J 0 bases, with 11 bases left between them. Germline V gives CDR1 MNHGY, CDR2 SAAAGT. The CDR3 loop spans 16 amino acids.

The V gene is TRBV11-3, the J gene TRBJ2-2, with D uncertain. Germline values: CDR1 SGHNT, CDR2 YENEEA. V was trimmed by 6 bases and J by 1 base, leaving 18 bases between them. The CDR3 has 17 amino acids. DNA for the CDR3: TGTGCCAGCAGTCCCCTTATTCCGCGGAAGAACACCGGGGAGCTGTTTTTT. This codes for CASSPLIPRKNTGELFF.

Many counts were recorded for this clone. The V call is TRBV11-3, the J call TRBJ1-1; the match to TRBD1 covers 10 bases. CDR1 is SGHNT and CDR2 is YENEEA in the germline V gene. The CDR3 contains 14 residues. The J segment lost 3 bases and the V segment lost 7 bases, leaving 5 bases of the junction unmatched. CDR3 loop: CASIDRGPYTEAFF. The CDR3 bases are TGTGCCAGCATTGACAGGGGGCCATACACTGAAGCTTTCTTT.